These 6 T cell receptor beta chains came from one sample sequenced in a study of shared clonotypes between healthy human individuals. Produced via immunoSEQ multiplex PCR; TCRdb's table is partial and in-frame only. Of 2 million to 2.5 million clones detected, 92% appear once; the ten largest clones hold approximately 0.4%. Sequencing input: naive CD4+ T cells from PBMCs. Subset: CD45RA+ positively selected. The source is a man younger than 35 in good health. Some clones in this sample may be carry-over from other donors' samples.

The CDR3 loop reads CASSHTGTGFNYGYTF. CDR3 DNA sequence: TGTGCCAGCAGCCATACCGGGACAGGGTTTAACTATGGCTACACCTTC. This chain joins TRBV4-2 and TRBJ1-2; TRBD1 aligns across 9 bases. The trim removed 3 bases at V and 1 base at J, leaving 6 bases unmatched. The V gene's germline CDR1 is LGHNA and CDR2 YNFKEQ. The CDR3 extends over 16 amino acids.

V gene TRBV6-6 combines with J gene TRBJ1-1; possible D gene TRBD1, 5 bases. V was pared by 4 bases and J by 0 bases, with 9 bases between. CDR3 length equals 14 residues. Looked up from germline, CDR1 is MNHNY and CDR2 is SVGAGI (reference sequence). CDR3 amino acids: CASSSRVMNTEAFF. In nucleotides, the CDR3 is TGTGCCAGCAGTTCCAGGGTCATGAACACTGAAGCTTTCTTT.

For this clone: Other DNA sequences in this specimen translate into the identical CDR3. The CDR3 is CASSLGQTQETQYF. In DNA, the CDR3 is TGTGCCAGCAGCTTGGGACAGACTCAAGAGACCCAGTACTTC. V usage is TRBV5-4 and J usage is TRBJ2-5; tentative D call: TRBD1 (5 bases). Deletions cut 0 bases from V and 2 bases from J, with 8 bases between. The CDR3 length is 14 residues. The germline V gene has CDR1 SGHNT and CDR2 YYREEE (reference sequence).

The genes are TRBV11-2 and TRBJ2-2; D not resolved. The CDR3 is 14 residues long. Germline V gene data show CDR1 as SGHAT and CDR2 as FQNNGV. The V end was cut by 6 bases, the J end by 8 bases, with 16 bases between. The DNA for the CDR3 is TGTGCCAGCAGTCAAACTAACCCCCCTGGGGAGCTGTTTTTT. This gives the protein CASSQTNPPGELFF.

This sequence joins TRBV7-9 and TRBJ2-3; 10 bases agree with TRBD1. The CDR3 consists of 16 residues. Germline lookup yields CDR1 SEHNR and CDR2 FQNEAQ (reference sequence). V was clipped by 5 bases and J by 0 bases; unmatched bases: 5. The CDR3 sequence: CASSLRTGGSTDTQYF. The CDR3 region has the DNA TGTGCCAGCAGCCTCAGGACAGGGGGAAGCACAGATACGCAGTATTTT.

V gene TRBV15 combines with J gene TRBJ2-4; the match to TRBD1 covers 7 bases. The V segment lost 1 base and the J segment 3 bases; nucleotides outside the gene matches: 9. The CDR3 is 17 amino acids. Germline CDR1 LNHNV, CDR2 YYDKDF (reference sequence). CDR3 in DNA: TGTGCCACCAGCAGAGGGATAGGGACAGTAGGCAAAAACATTCAGTACTTC. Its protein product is CATSRGIGTVGKNIQYF.